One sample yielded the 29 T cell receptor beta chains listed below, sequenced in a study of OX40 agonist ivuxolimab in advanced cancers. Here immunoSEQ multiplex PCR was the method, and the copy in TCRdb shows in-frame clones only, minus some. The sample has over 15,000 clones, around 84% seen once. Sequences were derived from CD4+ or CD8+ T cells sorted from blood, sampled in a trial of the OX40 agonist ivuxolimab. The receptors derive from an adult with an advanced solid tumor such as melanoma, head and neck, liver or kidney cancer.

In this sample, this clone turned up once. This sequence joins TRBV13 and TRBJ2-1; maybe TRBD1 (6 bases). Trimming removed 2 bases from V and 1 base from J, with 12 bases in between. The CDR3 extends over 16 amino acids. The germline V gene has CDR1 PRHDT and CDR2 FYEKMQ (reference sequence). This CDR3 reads CASSLKSGVSYNEQFF. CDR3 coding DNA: TGTGCCAGCAGCTTAAAGTCAGGGGTATCCTACAATGAGCAGTTCTTC.

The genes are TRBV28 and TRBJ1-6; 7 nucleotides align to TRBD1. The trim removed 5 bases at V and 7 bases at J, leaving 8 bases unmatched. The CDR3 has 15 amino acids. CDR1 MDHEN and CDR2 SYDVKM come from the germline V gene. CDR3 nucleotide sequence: TGTGCCAGCAGTATCCAGGGGGGACACAATTCACCCCTCCACTTT. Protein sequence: CASSIQGGHNSPLHF.

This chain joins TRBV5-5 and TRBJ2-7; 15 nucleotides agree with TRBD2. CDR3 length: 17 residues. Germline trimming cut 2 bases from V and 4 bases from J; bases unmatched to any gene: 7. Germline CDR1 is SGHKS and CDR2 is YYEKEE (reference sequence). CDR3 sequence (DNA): TGTGCCAGCAGCTTCCGGACTAGCGGGAGGGGACCTTACGAGCAGTACTTC. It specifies CASSFRTSGRGPYEQYF.

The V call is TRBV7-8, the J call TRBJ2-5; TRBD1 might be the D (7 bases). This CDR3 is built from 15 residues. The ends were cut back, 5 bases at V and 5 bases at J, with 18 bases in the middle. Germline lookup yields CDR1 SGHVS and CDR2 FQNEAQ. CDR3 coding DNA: TGTGCCAGCAGCGGCGGGACAGTCGACTGGGAGACCCAGTACTTC. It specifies CASSGGTVDWETQYF.

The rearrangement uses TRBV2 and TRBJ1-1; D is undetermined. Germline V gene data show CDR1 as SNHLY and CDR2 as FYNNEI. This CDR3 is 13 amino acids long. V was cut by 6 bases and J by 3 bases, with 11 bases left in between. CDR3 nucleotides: TGTGCCAGCAGGGAGGCCCTGGACACTGAAGCTTTCTTT. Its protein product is CASREALDTEAFF.

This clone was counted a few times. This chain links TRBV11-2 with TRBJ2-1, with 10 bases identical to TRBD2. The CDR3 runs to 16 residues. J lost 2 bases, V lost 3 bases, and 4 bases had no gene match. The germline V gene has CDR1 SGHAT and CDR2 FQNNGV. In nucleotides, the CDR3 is TGTGCCAGCAGCTTGGTAGCGGGGGGTACCTACAATGAGCAGTTCTTC. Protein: CASSLVAGGTYNEQFF.

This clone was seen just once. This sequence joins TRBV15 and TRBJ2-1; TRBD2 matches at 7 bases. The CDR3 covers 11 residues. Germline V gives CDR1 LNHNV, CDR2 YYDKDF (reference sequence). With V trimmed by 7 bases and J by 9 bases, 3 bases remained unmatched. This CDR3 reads CATTREREQFF. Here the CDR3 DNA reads TGTGCCACCACGCGGGAGCGTGAGCAGTTCTTC.

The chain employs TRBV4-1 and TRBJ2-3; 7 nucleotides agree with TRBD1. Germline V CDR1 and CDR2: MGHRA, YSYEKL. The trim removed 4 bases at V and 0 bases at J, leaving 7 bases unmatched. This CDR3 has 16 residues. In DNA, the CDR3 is TGCGCCAGCAGCCGCGCCGGGACAGCTAGCACAGATACGCAGTATTTT. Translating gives CASSRAGTASTDTQYF.

The CDR3 DNA reads as TGTGCCATCAGCGGGACTAGCGGGGGGTCGAACACCGGGGAGCTGTTTTTT. Encoded protein: CAISGTSGGSNTGELFF. J is TRBJ2-2 and V is TRBV10-3, with 15 nucleotides matching TRBD2. Germline V lookup: CDR1 ENHRY, CDR2 SYGVKD. This CDR3 region has 17 residues. V trimming: 6 bases; J trimming: 0 bases; junction bases outside the gene matches: 2.

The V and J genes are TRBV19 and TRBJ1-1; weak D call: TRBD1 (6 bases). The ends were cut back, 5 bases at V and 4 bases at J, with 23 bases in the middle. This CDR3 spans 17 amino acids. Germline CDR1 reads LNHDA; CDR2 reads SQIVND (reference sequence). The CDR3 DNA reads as TGTGCCAGTAGTCCCGGACAGCGGGTACGGAGAGGCACTGAAGCTTTCTTT. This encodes CASSPGQRVRRGTEAFF. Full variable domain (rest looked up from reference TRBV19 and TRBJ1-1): DGGITQSPKYLFRKEGQNVTLSCEQNLNHDAMYWYRQDPGQGLRLIYYSQIVNDFQKGDIAEGYSVSREKKESFPLTVTSAQKNPTAFYLCASSPGQRVRRGTEAFFGQGTRLTVV.

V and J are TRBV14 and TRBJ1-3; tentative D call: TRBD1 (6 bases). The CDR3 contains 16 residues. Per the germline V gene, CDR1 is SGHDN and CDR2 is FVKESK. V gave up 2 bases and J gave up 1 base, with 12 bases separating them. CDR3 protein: CASSQTSGASGNTIYF. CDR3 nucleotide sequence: TGTGCCAGCAGCCAAACCTCAGGGGCGTCTGGAAACACCATATATTTT. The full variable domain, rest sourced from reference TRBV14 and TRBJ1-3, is EAGVTQFPSHSVIEKGQTVTLRCDPISGHDNLYWYRRVMGKEIKFLLHFVKESKQDESGMPNNRFLAERTGGTYSTLKVQPAELEDSGVYFCASSQTSGASGNTIYFGEGSWLTVV.

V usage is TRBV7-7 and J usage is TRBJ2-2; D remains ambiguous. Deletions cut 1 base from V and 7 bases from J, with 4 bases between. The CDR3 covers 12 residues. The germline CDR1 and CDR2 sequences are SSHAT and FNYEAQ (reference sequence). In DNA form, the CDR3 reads TGTGCCAGCAGCTTAGGAGTCGGGGAGCTGTTTTTT. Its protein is CASSLGVGELFF.

DNA for the CDR3: TGTGCCAGCAAGGGGCCGGGCCGCCGTTCCGGGGAGCTGTTTTTT. The encoded protein is CASKGPGRRSGELFF. The V gene is TRBV27, the J gene TRBJ2-2, with a possible D match to TRBD1 (5 bases). This CDR3 region has 15 residues. Trimming pared 7 bases from V and 6 bases from J, leaving 18 bases between. Germline V gives CDR1 MNHEY, CDR2 SMNVEV (reference sequence).

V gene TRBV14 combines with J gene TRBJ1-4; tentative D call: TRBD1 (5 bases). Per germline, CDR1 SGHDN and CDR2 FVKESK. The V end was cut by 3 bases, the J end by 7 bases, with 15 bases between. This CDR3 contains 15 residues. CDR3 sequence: CASSHLDNLGEKLFF. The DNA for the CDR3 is TGTGCCAGCAGCCACCTGGACAACCTCGGTGAAAAACTGTTTTTT.

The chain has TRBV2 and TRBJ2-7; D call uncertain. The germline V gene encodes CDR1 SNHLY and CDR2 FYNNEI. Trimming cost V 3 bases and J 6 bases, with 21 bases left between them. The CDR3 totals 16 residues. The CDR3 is CASSDLGPSAASEQYF. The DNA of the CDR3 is TGTGCCAGCAGTGATCTAGGACCCAGCGCGGCTTCCGAGCAGTACTTC.

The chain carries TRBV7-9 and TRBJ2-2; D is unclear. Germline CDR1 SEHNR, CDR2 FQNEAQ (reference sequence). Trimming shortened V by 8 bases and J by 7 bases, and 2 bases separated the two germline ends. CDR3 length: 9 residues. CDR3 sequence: CASGGELFF. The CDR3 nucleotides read TGTGCCAGCGGCGGGGAGCTGTTTTTT.

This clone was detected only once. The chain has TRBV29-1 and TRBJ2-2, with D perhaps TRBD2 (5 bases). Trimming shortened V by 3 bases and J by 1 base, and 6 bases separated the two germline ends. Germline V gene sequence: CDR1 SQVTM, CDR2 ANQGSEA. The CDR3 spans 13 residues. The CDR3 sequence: CSVDGGNTGELFF. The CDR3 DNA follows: TGCAGCGTTGACGGAGGGAACACCGGGGAGCTGTTTTTT.

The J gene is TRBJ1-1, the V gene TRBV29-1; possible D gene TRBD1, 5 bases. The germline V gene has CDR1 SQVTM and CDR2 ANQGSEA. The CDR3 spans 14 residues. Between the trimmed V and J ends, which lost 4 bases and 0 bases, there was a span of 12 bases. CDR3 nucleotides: TGCAGCGTTGGGGGACGGACCATGAACACTGAAGCTTTCTTT. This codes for CSVGGRTMNTEAFF.

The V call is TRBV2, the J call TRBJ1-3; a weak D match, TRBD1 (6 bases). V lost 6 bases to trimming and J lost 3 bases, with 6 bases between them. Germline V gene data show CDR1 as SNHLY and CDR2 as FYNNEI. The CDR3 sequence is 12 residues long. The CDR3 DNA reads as TGTGCCAGCAGCAGGGGTGGAAACACCATATATTTT. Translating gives CASSRGGNTIYF.

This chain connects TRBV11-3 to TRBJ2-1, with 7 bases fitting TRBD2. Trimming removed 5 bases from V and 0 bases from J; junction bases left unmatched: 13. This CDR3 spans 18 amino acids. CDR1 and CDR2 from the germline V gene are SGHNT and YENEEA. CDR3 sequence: CASSLTPRGGSSYNEQFF. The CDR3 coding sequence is TGTGCCAGCAGCCTTACACCCCGCGGGGGAAGCTCCTACAATGAGCAGTTCTTC. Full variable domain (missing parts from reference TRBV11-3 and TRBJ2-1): EAGVVQSPRYKIIEKKQPVAFWCNPISGHNTLYWYLQNLGQGPELLIRYENEEAVDDSQLPKDRFSAERLKGVDSTLKIQPAELGDSAVYLCASSLTPRGGSSYNEQFFGPGTRLTVL.

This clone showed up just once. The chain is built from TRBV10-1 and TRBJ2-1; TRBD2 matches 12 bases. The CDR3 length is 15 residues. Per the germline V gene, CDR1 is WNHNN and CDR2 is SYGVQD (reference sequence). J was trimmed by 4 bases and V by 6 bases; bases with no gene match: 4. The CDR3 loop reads CASSRLAGEYNEQFF. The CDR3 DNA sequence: TGCGCCAGCAGCCGACTAGCGGGGGAATACAATGAGCAGTTCTTC.

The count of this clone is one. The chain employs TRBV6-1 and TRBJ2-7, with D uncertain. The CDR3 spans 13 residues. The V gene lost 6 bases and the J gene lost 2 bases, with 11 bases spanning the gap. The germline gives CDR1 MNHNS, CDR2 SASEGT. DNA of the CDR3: TGTGCCAGCAGAGAACAGCGCCCCTACGAGCAGTACTTC. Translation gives CASREQRPYEQYF.

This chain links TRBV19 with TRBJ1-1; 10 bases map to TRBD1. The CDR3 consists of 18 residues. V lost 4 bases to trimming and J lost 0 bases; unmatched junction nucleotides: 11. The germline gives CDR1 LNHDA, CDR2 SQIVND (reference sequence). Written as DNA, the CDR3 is TGTGCCAGTAGTACCCTACCGGGACAGGGGACAATGAACACTGAAGCTTTCTTT. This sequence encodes CASSTLPGQGTMNTEAFF.

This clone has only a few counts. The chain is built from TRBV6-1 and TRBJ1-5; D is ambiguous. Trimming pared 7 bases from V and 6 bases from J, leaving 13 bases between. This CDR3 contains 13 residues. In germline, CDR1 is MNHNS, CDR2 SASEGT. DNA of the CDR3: TGTGCCAGCACGGTGGGCATATCTCAGCCCCAGCATTTT. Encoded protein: CASTVGISQPQHF.

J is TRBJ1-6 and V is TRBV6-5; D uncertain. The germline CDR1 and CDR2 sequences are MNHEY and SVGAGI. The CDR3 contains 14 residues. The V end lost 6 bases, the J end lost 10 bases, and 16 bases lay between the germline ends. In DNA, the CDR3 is TGTGCCAGCAGCTTGCCGACGGTGGCCTCACCCCTCCACTTT. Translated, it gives CASSLPTVASPLHF.

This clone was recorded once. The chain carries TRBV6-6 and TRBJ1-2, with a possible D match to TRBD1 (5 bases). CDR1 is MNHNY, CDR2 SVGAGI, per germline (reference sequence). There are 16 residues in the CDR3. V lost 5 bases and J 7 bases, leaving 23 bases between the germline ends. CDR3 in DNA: TGTGCCAGCAGTACATACCGGTGGGAGGGGCGGGGTGGCTACACCTTC. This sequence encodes CASSTYRWEGRGGYTF.

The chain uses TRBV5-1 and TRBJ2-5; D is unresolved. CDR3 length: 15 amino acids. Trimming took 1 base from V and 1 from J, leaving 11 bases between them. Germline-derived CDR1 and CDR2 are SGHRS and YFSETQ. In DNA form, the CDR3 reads TGCGCCAGCAGCTTGTCCCTGGCTGGCCAAGAGACCCAGTACTTC. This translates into CASSLSLAGQETQYF.

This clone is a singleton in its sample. The CDR3 region is CASSPTLGQVDNEQFF. CDR3 nucleotides: TGTGCCAGCAGCCCTACCTTGGGACAGGTGGACAATGAGCAGTTCTTC. V and J are TRBV7-9 and TRBJ2-1, with 8 bases fitting TRBD1. CDR3 length: 16 amino acids. Trimming removed 5 bases from V and 5 bases from J; junction bases left unmatched: 11. Germline V lookup: CDR1 SEHNR, CDR2 FQNEAQ (reference sequence). The full variable domain, its missing parts supplied by reference TRBV7-9 and TRBJ2-1, is DTGVSQNPRHKITKRGQNVTFRCDPISEHNRLYWYRQTLGQGPEFLTYFQNEAQLEKSRLLSDRFSAERPKGSFSTLEIQRTEQGDSAMYLCASSPTLGQVDNEQFFGPGTRLTVL.

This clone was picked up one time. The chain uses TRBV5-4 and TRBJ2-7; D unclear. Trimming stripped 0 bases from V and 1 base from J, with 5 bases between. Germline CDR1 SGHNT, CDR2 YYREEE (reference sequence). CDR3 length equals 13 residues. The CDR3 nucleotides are TGTGCCAGCAGCTTGGGATATTCCTACGAGCAGTACTTC. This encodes CASSLGYSYEQYF.